Listed here are 26 T cell receptor beta chains from one sample, sequenced in a study of regulatory T cells in long-lasting Graves disease (dated by TCRdb to 2020 to 2023). Libraries were prepared through multiplex PCR. Instrument on record: Illumina HiSeq 4000. To build TCR beta libraries, CDR3 regions were amplified by Arm-PCR using iRepertoire HTBI primers. The public sequencing data were trimmed at Q25 with fastp and processed into clonotypes with MiXCR by TCRdb, which kept only in-frame beta chains. Each entry is one CDR3 protein sequence, shown with its most common DNA and genes. A total of 350,000 to 500,000 distinct CDR3 sequences appear in this sample, about 14% of them only once. The top ten clones comprise around a sixth of the sample. Interpreted using the paper, the time point label stands for: newly diagnosed GD, antithyroid drugs for less than 3 months. For both TCR sequencing and RNA sequencing, RNA was extracted from PBMCs using TRIzol.

These data also featured in a second study, about T cells in Graves' hyperthyroidism and ophthalmopathy.

The specimen was peripheral blood mononuclear cells (PBMCs), collected at new diagnosis, from a patient treated with antithyroid drugs. All receptors derive from a woman in her fifties or sixties with Graves disease. Donor details come from another sample of the same person, matched by shared clones.

Many counts were recorded for this clonotype. V usage is TRBV5-1 and J usage is TRBJ2-1; TRBD2 agrees at 8 bases. The CDR3 is 14 residues long. V was pared by 2 bases and J by 5 bases, with 3 bases of the junction left unmatched. The germline CDR1 and CDR2 sequences are SGHRS and YFSETQ. The CDR3 DNA sequence: TGCGCCAGCAGCTTCGGGGGGGCCGACAATGAGCAGTTCTTC. The encoded protein is CASSFGGADNEQFF.

Ten or more counts support this clonotype. The chain recombines TRBV30 with TRBJ2-7, with a tentative D call TRBD2 (5 bases). The germline V and J ends were trimmed by 3 bases and 4 bases, with 13 bases remaining between them. The length of the CDR3 is 13 residues. Germline V lookup: CDR1 GTSNPN, CDR2 SVGIG (reference sequence). The CDR3 region is CAWRRGRQYEQYF. The CDR3 DNA reads TGTGCCTGGAGGCGAGGGCGGCAATACGAGCAGTACTTC.

The chain combines TRBV20-1 with TRBJ2-7; 11 bases fit TRBD2. Germline-derived CDR1 and CDR2 are DFQATT and SNEGSKA (reference sequence). The V segment lost 6 bases and the J segment 2 bases; nucleotides outside the gene matches: 9. The CDR3 sequence is 15 residues long. The CDR3 coding sequence is TGCAGTGCCCAGATCGGGACTAGCGGCACCTACGAGCAGTACTTC. Translation: CSAQIGTSGTYEQYF.

The chain has TRBV10-3 and TRBJ2-1, with 12 positions matching TRBD2. Trimming took 7 bases from V and 0 from J; bases not matched to a gene: 10. This CDR3 spans 18 amino acids. Germline V gives CDR1 ENHRY, CDR2 SYGVKD. The CDR3 is CAITRTSGMGNSYNEQFF. Written as DNA, the CDR3 is TGTGCCATCACCCGGACTAGCGGGATGGGAAACTCCTACAATGAGCAGTTCTTC.

In this sample, this clonotype turned up many times. This chain connects TRBV28 to TRBJ1-2, with D possibly matching TRBD1 (6 bases). V dropped 6 bases and J dropped 7 bases, with 12 bases sitting between them. The CDR3 runs 12 residues. From germline, CDR1 is MDHEN and CDR2 SYDVKM. CDR3 sequence reads: CASRPYRAGYTF. The CDR3 DNA is TGTGCCAGCAGGCCATACAGGGCTGGCTACACCTTC.

This clonotype was observed a handful of times. This chain joins TRBV12-3 or TRBV12-4 and TRBJ1-2; D is unclear. The V and J ends lost 5 bases and 13 bases respectively, with 20 bases between them. The CDR3 has 13 amino acids. For the CDR3, the DNA is TGTGCCAGCAGTCGTGACCGCCGCAAACAGACCACCTTC. The encoded protein is CASSRDRRKQTTF.

V and J are TRBV18 and TRBJ1-5, with D perhaps TRBD1 (5 bases). Germline V lookup: CDR1 KGHSH, CDR2 LQKENI. Trimming shortened V by 5 bases and J by 0 bases, and 20 bases separated the two germline ends. The length of the CDR3 is 18 residues. The CDR3 sequence: CASSTFQGRGYSNQPQHF. The CDR3 region has the DNA TGTGCCAGCTCAACATTTCAGGGTCGGGGATATAGCAATCAGCCCCAGCATTTT.

This clonotype was counted at least ten times. The V call is TRBV19, the J call TRBJ2-4; 7 bases agree with TRBD1. This CDR3 is built from 15 residues. Looked up from germline, CDR1 is LNHDA and CDR2 is SQIVND (reference sequence). The V gene end was trimmed by 6 bases and the J gene end by 1 base; junction bases not matched to a gene: 6. This chain's CDR3 is CASSDPGQAKNIQYF. The CDR3, as DNA: TGTGCCAGTAGCGATCCGGGACAGGCCAAAAACATTCAGTACTTC.

In this sample, this clonotype turned up many times. The V call is TRBV2, the J call TRBJ2-2; D call uncertain. Germline CDR1 reads SNHLY; CDR2 reads FYNNEI. Trimming removed 8 bases from V and 5 bases from J, with 6 bases in between. The CDR3 contains 11 residues. CDR3 region: CASSETGELFF. CDR3 DNA: TGTGCCAGCTCTGAGACCGGGGAGCTGTTTTTT.

This clonotype was counted at least ten times. This chain links TRBV6-5 with TRBJ2-3, with a weak D call TRBD2 (7 bases). The ends were cut back, 2 bases at V and 6 bases at J, with 21 bases in the middle. Germline V gene lookup returns CDR1 MNHEY and CDR2 SVGAGI. The CDR3 contains 17 residues. The CDR3 DNA sequence: TGTGCCAGCAGTTACCCAACCTCAGGGGCGGGAGTGGATACGCAGTATTTT. Protein sequence: CASSYPTSGAGVDTQYF.

V and J are TRBV7-9 and TRBJ2-1; TRBD2 aligns across 12 bases. V shed 2 bases, J shed 6 bases, and the junction held 14 bases outside the gene matches. The germline CDR1 and CDR2 sequences are SEHNR and FQNEAQ (reference sequence). The CDR3 spans 19 residues. CDR3 sequence: CASSLTSRPSGRASNEQFF. As DNA, the CDR3 is TGTGCCAGCAGCTTAACCTCCCGGCCTAGCGGGAGGGCCAGCAATGAGCAGTTCTTC.

This clonotype was detected many times. J is TRBJ2-2 and V is TRBV20-1; 8 bases align to TRBD1. After removal of 6 bases from V and 3 bases from J, the junction contained 9 bases not matched to a gene. The CDR3 is 15 residues long. Germline CDR1 is DFQATT and CDR2 is SNEGSKA (reference sequence). The CDR3 region has the DNA TGCAGTGCCCCAGGGCAGGGGGCGGACACCGGGGAGCTGTTTTTT. Translation gives CSAPGQGADTGELFF.

The CDR3 DNA follows: TGTGCCAGTAGCCAAGGACAATCAAGCAATAGCAATCAGCCCCAGCATTTT. Amino acids: CASSQGQSSNSNQPQHF. This chain uses TRBV19 with TRBJ1-5, with a weak D call TRBD1 (5 bases). Between the trimmed V and J ends, which lost 6 bases and 0 bases, there was a span of 18 bases. In germline, CDR1 is LNHDA, CDR2 SQIVND (reference sequence). The CDR3 has 17 amino acids. The full variable domain, in which reference TRBV19 and TRBJ1-5 provide the parts outside the CDR3, is DGGITQSPKYLFRKEGQNVTLSCEQNLNHDAMYWYRQDPGQGLRLIYYSQIVNDFQKGDIAEGYSVSREKKESFPLTVTSAQKNPTAFYLCASSQGQSSNSNQPQHFGDGTRLSIL.

At least ten counts were recorded for this clonotype. The gene calls are TRBV7-8 and TRBJ1-6, with a tentative D call TRBD1 (6 bases). The CDR3 runs to 14 residues. The germline V gene encodes CDR1 SGHVS and CDR2 FQNEAQ. The V end was cut by 3 bases, the J end by 7 bases, with 10 bases between. CDR3 amino acids: CASSLTQGNSPLHF. The CDR3, as DNA: TGTGCCAGCAGCTTGACCCAGGGGAATTCACCCCTCCACTTT.

A few counts support this clonotype. The V call is TRBV5-6, the J call TRBJ1-2; tentative D call: TRBD1 (6 bases). V was trimmed by 3 bases and J by 8 bases, leaving 11 bases between them. This CDR3 contains 12 residues. Germline CDR1 reads SGHDT; CDR2 reads YYEEEE. The CDR3 region is CASSYRDLGYTF. CDR3 nucleotide sequence: TGTGCCAGCAGCTACAGGGATTTGGGCTACACCTTC.

The chain combines TRBV4-1 with TRBJ2-5; TRBD2 matches 9 bases. Germline assignment: CDR1 MGHRA and CDR2 YSYEKL. The V segment lost 1 base and the J segment 2 bases; nucleotides outside the gene matches: 5. This CDR3 contains 16 residues. CDR3 in DNA: TGCGCCAGCAGCCAAGTGGCGGGAGGGCCTCAAGAGACCCAGTACTTC. Encoded protein: CASSQVAGGPQETQYF.

This clonotype was counted ten times or more. This chain joins TRBV5-1 and TRBJ2-1, with a possible D match to TRBD2 (6 bases). Germline CDR1 reads SGHRS; CDR2 reads YFSETQ. V lost 0 bases to trimming and J lost 3 bases, with 13 bases between them. This CDR3 has 16 residues. In DNA form, the CDR3 reads TGCGCCAGCAGCTTGGGGCTAGCGAACCTCTACAATGAGCAGTTCTTC. Protein sequence: CASSLGLANLYNEQFF.

In this sample, this clonotype turned up many times. The chain recombines TRBV24-1 with TRBJ2-1; 7 bases line up with TRBD1. Germline V gene data show CDR1 as KGHDR and CDR2 as SFDVKD. The CDR3 runs 17 residues. V lost 3 bases to trimming and J lost 7 bases; unmatched junction nucleotides: 14. The CDR3 here is CATSDPPRGLDTNEQFF. In DNA, the CDR3 is TGTGCCACCAGTGATCCACCTAGGGGGCTCGACACTAATGAGCAGTTCTTC.

This clonotype was counted between two and nine times. The chain couples TRBV7-2 to TRBJ2-1, with D perhaps TRBD1 (6 bases). V was cut by 3 bases and J by 2 bases, with 11 bases left in between. Germline V lookup: CDR1 SGHTA, CDR2 FQGNSA. The CDR3 contains 15 residues. The CDR3 DNA is TGTGCCAGCAGCTTCCCCGGGACAACCTACAATGAGCAGTTCTTC. It yields the protein CASSFPGTTYNEQFF.

This clonotype has a count of ten or more. The V call is TRBV10-3, the J call TRBJ2-3; 13 bases line up with TRBD2. Per the germline V gene, CDR1 is ENHRY and CDR2 is SYGVKD. J gave up 4 bases and V 4 bases, and 5 bases lay outside the gene matches. The CDR3 spans 16 residues. CDR3 amino acids: CAISGGLAGAADTQYF. The CDR3 nucleotides read TGTGCCATCAGTGGCGGACTAGCGGGAGCCGCAGATACGCAGTATTTT.

This clonotype was counted a few times. The chain couples TRBV7-3 to TRBJ2-5, with D possibly matching TRBD1 (5 bases). The CDR3 is 15 residues long. Germline V lookup: CDR1 SGHTA, CDR2 FQGTGA. Trimming left V 1 base short and J 0 bases short, with 9 bases between. The DNA of the CDR3 is TGTGCCAGCAGCTTAAACACAGGTCACCAAGAGACCCAGTACTTC. It yields the protein CASSLNTGHQETQYF. Full variable domain (remainder filled in from reference TRBV7-3 and TRBJ2-5): GAGVSQTPSNKVTEKGKYVELRCDPISGHTALYWYRQSLGQGPEFLIYFQGTGAADDSGLPNDRFFAVRPEGSVSTLKIQRTERGDSAVYLCASSLNTGHQETQYFGPGTRLLVL.

V is TRBV7-9 and J is TRBJ1-2, with D unresolved. V was pared by 5 bases and J by 4 bases, with 11 bases between. The CDR3 runs 13 residues. Germline V gene lookup returns CDR1 SEHNR and CDR2 FQNEAQ (reference sequence). The CDR3 nucleotides are TGTGCCAGCAGCGAAAGCACAGCCTATGGCTACACCTTC. Translating gives CASSESTAYGYTF.

This clonotype showed up just a few times. The J gene is TRBJ2-2, the V gene TRBV12-3 or TRBV12-4; 11 bases agree with TRBD2. Trimming cost V 2 bases and J 0 bases; bases outside gene matches: 5. The CDR3 runs 18 residues. The CDR3 DNA sequence: TGTGCCAGCAGTTTATATAGCGGGAGGGCCCCGAACACCGGGGAGCTGTTTTTT. Its protein product is CASSLYSGRAPNTGELFF.

This chain connects TRBV29-1 to TRBJ1-2; D perhaps matches TRBD1 (5 bases). Trimming stripped 4 bases from V and 5 bases from J, with 17 bases between. Germline-derived CDR1 and CDR2 are SQVTM and ANQGSEA. This CDR3 is 14 amino acids long. For the CDR3, the DNA is TGCAGCGTTGTAAGGGGCTCGGGGGGATATGGCTACACCTTC. Its translation: CSVVRGSGGYGYTF. Together with reference TRBV29-1 and TRBJ1-2, the CDR3 gives the full variable domain: SAVISQKPSRDICQRGTSLTIQCQVDSQVTMMFWYRQQPGQSLTLIATANQGSEATYESGFVIDKFPISRPNLTFSTLTVSNMSPEDSSIYLCSVVRGSGGYGYTFGSGTRLTVV.

This clonotype appeared a few times. This probably arose from a read error, given a far larger clone one base away. V gene TRBV6-9 combines with J gene TRBJ2-1; the match to TRBD2 covers 8 bases. The CDR3 loop spans 15 amino acids. V lost 6 bases, J lost 4 bases, and 8 bases stayed unmatched. Germline values: CDR1 MNHGY, CDR2 SVAAGI. The CDR3 DNA sequence: TGTGCCAGCAGCGAACTAGCGGAAGGATACAATGAGCAGTTCTTC. This codes for CASSELAEGYNEQFF.

As regards this clonotype: A single base separates this from a much larger clone, so it may be a read error. The CDR3 here is CASSFGSETQFF. The CDR3 region has the DNA TGTGCCAGCAGCTTTGGGTCCGAGACCCAGTTCTTC. The chain carries TRBV5-6 and TRBJ2-5; the D is unclear. TRBJ2-1 explains the end of the DNA better; the J call may be wrong. This CDR3 is built from 12 residues. Germline CDR1 SGHDT, CDR2 YYEEEE.